This T cell receptor beta chain was sequenced in a study of post-analysis software for immune sequencing data. General observations from the study: With TRBV5-6, TRBV5-1 and TRBV20-1 included, 4 to 6 TRBV segments were more frequent in patients than in controls. There was significantly lower normalized Chao1 diversity in multiple sclerosis patients than in controls. Batch-mates among the samples co-clustered strongly by F measure.

This clonotype was seen ten or more times. What it binds is not known. Libraries were made from TCR beta cDNA, and they carried unique molecular identifiers. MiXCR, applied by TCRdb to the PCR reads, yields one record per CDR3 protein. The sample has 150,000 to 200,000 distinct CDR3 sequences, 30% seen once. Germline V CDR1 and CDR2: KGHDR, SFDVKD. The CDR3 has 13 residues. Trimming took off 2 bases at V and 6 bases at J, with 9 bases between the two ends. The gene calls are TRBV24-1 and TRBJ1-1; the D is unclear. The receptor's source is a girl aged 10 to 17 with multiple sclerosis. Sequencing input: blood. Here the CDR3 reads CATSDSWEAEAFF. As DNA, the CDR3 is TGTGCCACCAGTGATTCCTGGGAGGCTGAAGCTTTCTTT.